One and the same sample provided the 8 T cell receptor beta chains below, sequenced in a study of OX40 agonist ivuxolimab in advanced cancers. Sequenced by immunoSEQ multiplex PCR; TCRdb stores in-frame clones only, minus some. The sample lists 15,000 to 20,000 clones; around 70% were seen once. The material was CD4+ or CD8+ T cells sorted from blood, obtained in a trial of the OX40 agonist ivuxolimab. The origin of the receptors is an adult with an advanced solid tumor such as melanoma, head and neck, liver or kidney cancer.

This clone was detected once. The chain combines TRBV7-9 with TRBJ1-2; tentatively, D is TRBD1 (5 bases). This CDR3 has 15 residues. The V end was cut by 0 bases, the J end by 7 bases, with 15 bases between. CDR1 and CDR2 from the germline V gene are SEHNR and FQNEAQ (reference sequence). CDR3 loop: CASSLARGGEAGYTF. As DNA, the CDR3 is TGTGCCAGCAGCTTAGCGCGGGGAGGGGAGGCTGGCTACACCTTC.

The gene calls are TRBV27 and TRBJ2-2; 9 nucleotides agree with TRBD2. Per germline, CDR1 MNHEY and CDR2 SMNVEV (reference sequence). This CDR3 is built from 15 residues. After removal of 5 bases from V and 6 bases from J, the junction contained 7 bases not matched to a gene. The CDR3 DNA reads as TGTGCCAGCAGTCGCGGGACTAGCTTCCCCGGGGAGCTGTTTTTT. Its translation is CASSRGTSFPGELFF.

V gene TRBV19 combines with J gene TRBJ1-1; D unresolved. V was shortened by 5 bases and J by 1 base, with 11 bases between the two germline ends. This CDR3 comprises 14 residues. Germline assignment: CDR1 LNHDA and CDR2 SQIVND (reference sequence). Here the CDR3 reads CASSDALGNTEAFF. In DNA, the CDR3 is TGTGCCAGTAGTGACGCCCTGGGGAACACTGAAGCTTTCTTT.

V and J are TRBV7-9 and TRBJ2-3, with D tentatively TRBD2 (5 bases). V shed 5 bases and J shed 2 bases, with 20 bases lying between them. The germline V gene encodes CDR1 SEHNR and CDR2 FQNEAQ (reference sequence). The CDR3 sequence is 17 residues long. For the CDR3, the DNA is TGTGCCAGCAGCGTTATATCAGCGGAGGTATCCACAGATACGCAGTATTTT. Encoded protein: CASSVISAEVSTDTQYF.

In DNA form, the CDR3 reads TGCGCCAGCAGCCAAGGAGTAGGGGGCGTCGGCTACACCTTC. Residues: CASSQGVGGVGYTF. The chain links TRBV4-3 to TRBJ1-2; 7 bases line up with TRBD1. The V segment lost 1 base and the J segment 8 bases; nucleotides outside the gene matches: 7. This CDR3 spans 14 amino acids. The germline V gene has CDR1 LGHNA and CDR2 YSLEER.

The chain has TRBV21-1 and TRBJ2-7. TRBV21-1 is described as a pseudogene. The CDR3 covers 18 residues. The CDR3 sequence: CASSKQAGPNLFRDTLYF. The CDR3 DNA reads as TGTGCCAGCAGCAAGCAGGCAGGGCCGAATCTCTTTCGGGATACGCTGTACTTC.

This chain joins TRBV2 and TRBJ1-2; possible D gene TRBD1, 5 bases. CDR1 SNHLY and CDR2 FYNNEI come from the germline V gene. The CDR3 covers 14 residues. The V end was cut by 6 bases, the J end by 4 bases, with 15 bases between. CDR3 residues: CASRPGVGGYGYTF. The CDR3 nucleotides read TGTGCCAGCAGACCGGGGGTTGGAGGCTATGGCTACACCTTC.

This clone was recorded only once. The genes are TRBV15 and TRBJ2-3, with TRBD1 matching over 8 bases. V shed 6 bases and J 5 bases; nucleotides not matched to a gene: 7. The CDR3 has 14 residues. Germline CDR1 reads LNHNV; CDR2 reads YYDKDF (reference sequence). DNA for the CDR3: TGTGCCACCAGGAAGACAGGGGCGGAAGATACGCAGTATTTT. Protein sequence: CATRKTGAEDTQYF.